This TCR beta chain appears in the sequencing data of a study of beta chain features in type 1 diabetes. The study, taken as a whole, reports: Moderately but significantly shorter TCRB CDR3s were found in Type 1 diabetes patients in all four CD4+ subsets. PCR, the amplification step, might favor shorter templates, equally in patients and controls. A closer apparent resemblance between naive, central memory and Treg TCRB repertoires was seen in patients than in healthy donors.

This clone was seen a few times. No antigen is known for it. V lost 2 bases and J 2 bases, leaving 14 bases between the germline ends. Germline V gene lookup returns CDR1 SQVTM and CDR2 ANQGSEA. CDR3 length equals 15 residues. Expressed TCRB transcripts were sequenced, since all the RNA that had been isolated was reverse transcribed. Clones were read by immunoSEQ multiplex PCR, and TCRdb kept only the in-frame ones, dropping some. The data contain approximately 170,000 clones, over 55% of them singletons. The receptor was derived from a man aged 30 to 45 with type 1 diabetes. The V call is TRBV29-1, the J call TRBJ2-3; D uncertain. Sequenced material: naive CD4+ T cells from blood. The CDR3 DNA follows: TGCAGCGTTGAACCGAGTGGCAGCGACACAGATACGCAGTATTTT. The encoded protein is CSVEPSGSDTDTQYF.